Below, 32 T cell receptor beta chains from the same sample are listed, as sequenced in a study of blood T cells in healthy people across ages. For the second PCR, which ran for about 6 to 11 cycles, a sample-barcoded 5' primer and a J-beta primer mix were used. MiXCR, run by TCRdb on the 5' RACE reads, gives a single entry per CDR3 protein. Of approximately 900,000 distinct CDR3 sequences in the sample, roughly 28% were seen once. These data were likewise used in another study, on T cells of mothers and their children.

The sequencing sample was made of blood. The source of these receptors is a woman aged 40 to 49 in good health.

V and J are TRBV24-1 and TRBJ2-1; 9 nucleotides agree with TRBD1. The CDR3 contains 15 residues. CDR1 is KGHDR, CDR2 SFDVKD, per germline. V gave up 3 bases and J gave up 7 bases; unmatched junction bases: 6. The CDR3 sequence is CATSDPGQGLNEQFF. The CDR3 DNA reads as TGTGCCACCAGTGATCCGGGACAGGGTTTGAATGAGCAGTTCTTC.

This clonotype turned up a few times. V usage is TRBV4-3 and J usage is TRBJ1-6; perhaps TRBD1 as D (5 bases). V was cut by 3 bases and J by 6 bases, with 9 bases left in between. The CDR3 contains 14 residues. The germline gives CDR1 LGHNA, CDR2 YSLEER. The CDR3 reads CASSQVGPNSPLHF. CDR3 sequence (DNA): TGCGCCAGCAGCCAGGTGGGGCCTAATTCACCCCTCCACTTT.

This clonotype was detected many times. V and J are TRBV27 and TRBJ2-5, with D unclear. The CDR3 spans 12 residues. Trimming pared 4 bases from V and 11 bases from J, leaving 14 bases between. Germline CDR1 is MNHEY and CDR2 is SMNVEV (reference sequence). CDR3 loop: CASSSTRLVQYF. The CDR3 DNA follows: TGTGCCAGCAGTTCGACACGGTTAGTGCAGTACTTC.

As regards this clonotype: This may stem from a read error, because a much larger clone lies one nucleotide away. The V gene is TRBV27, the J gene TRBJ2-7, with 7 bases identical to TRBD2. The germline CDR1 and CDR2 sequences are MNHEY and SMNVEV (reference sequence). The CDR3 covers 14 residues. CDR3 sequence (DNA): TGTGCCGGCAGTTTATTGGGGAGGGTGGAAGAGCAGTACTTC. This sequence encodes CAGSLLGRVEEQYF.

This chain connects TRBV4-1 to TRBJ1-4; tentatively, D is TRBD1 (5 bases). Looked up from germline, CDR1 is MGHRA and CDR2 is YSYEKL. V gave up 1 base and J gave up 6 bases, with 12 bases separating them. This CDR3 is built from 15 residues. The CDR3 region has the DNA TGCGCCAGCAGCCAAGGGTCGGGGGAGGATGAAAAACTGTTTTTT. This translates into CASSQGSGEDEKLFF.

The V call is TRBV19, the J call TRBJ2-1; D not certain. From germline, CDR1 is LNHDA and CDR2 SQIVND (reference sequence). The CDR3 is made up of 17 amino acids. Trimming removed 5 bases from V and 0 bases from J, with 17 bases in between. CDR3 loop: CASSSNHLQRSYNEQFF. In DNA, the CDR3 is TGTGCCAGTAGTTCTAACCACCTACAACGCTCCTACAATGAGCAGTTCTTC.

This clonotype was found once. A much more abundant neighbour one base away suggests this may be a read error. The chain employs TRBV29-1 and TRBJ1-1, with no clear D. Germline CDR1 is SQVTM and CDR2 is ANQGSEA. V lost 3 bases to trimming and J lost 3 bases, with 8 bases between them. This CDR3 has 12 amino acids. The CDR3 reads CSVDWQDTEAFF. DNA of the CDR3: TGCAGCGTTGACTGGCAGGACACTGAAGCTTTCTTT.

V usage is TRBV7-3 and J usage is TRBJ1-1; D ambiguous. This CDR3 is built from 13 residues. Looked up from germline, CDR1 is SGHTA and CDR2 is FQGTGA. The ends were cut back, 5 bases at V and 1 base at J, with 8 bases in the middle. The CDR3 is CASSMNRNTEAFF. CDR3 nucleotides: TGTGCCAGCAGCATGAACAGGAACACTGAAGCTTTCTTT.

V is TRBV2 and J is TRBJ2-1; a possible D gene is TRBD1 (6 bases). The CDR3 spans 15 residues. Germline V gene sequence: CDR1 SNHLY, CDR2 FYNNEI. Trimming cost V 6 bases and J 0 bases, with 12 bases left between them. The CDR3 bases are TGTGCCAGCAGCGAAACAGGGTACTCCTACAATGAGCAGTTCTTC. The encoded protein is CASSETGYSYNEQFF.

This clonotype occurred many times. This chain connects TRBV12-3 or TRBV12-4 to TRBJ2-5; D is ambiguous. This CDR3 comprises 13 residues. Between the trimmed V and J ends, which lost 3 bases and 5 bases, there was a span of 10 bases. The DNA for the CDR3 is TGTGCCAGCAGTTTGGCTCTCGGGGAGACCCAGTACTTC. Its translation: CASSLALGETQYF.

The CDR3 reads CAISEQNNEQFF. For the CDR3, the DNA is TGTGCCATCAGTGAACAGAACAATGAGCAGTTCTTC. The chain joins TRBV10-3 to TRBJ2-1, with unresolved D. The CDR3 covers 12 residues. CDR1 and CDR2 (germline): ENHRY, SYGVKD. With 3 bases removed from V and 5 bases from J, the gap between germline ends came to 5 bases.

This clonotype was recorded many times. The genes are TRBV7-9 and TRBJ1-2; 7 nucleotides agree with TRBD1. Germline V gene data show CDR1 as SEHNR and CDR2 as FQNEAQ (reference sequence). This CDR3 comprises 14 residues. Trimming at V came to 5 bases and at J to 4 bases, leaving 7 bases not matched to a gene. This CDR3 reads CASSRQGAGYGYTF. The DNA of the CDR3 is TGTGCCAGCAGCCGACAGGGAGCGGGCTATGGCTACACCTTC.

The sample holds a few counts of this clonotype. This sequence joins TRBV7-2 and TRBJ1-1; D possibly corresponds to TRBD1 (6 bases). V lost 6 bases and J lost 5, with 13 bases in between. This CDR3 region has 13 residues. Germline CDR1 is SGHTA and CDR2 is FQGNSA. This CDR3 is CASRDNRVTEAFF. The DNA for the CDR3 is TGTGCCAGCAGGGATAACAGGGTGACTGAAGCTTTCTTT. The whole variable domain, filled in from reference TRBV7-2 and TRBJ1-1, reads GAGVSQSPSNKVTEKGKDVELRCDPISGHTALYWYRQSLGQGLEFLIYFQGNSAPDKSGLPSDRFSAERTGGSVSTLTIQRTQQEDSAVYLCASRDNRVTEAFFGQGTRLTVV.

This clonotype was detected ten times or more. This chain uses TRBV7-2 with TRBJ2-5, with D perhaps matching TRBD1 (6 bases). V shed 0 bases and J shed 2 bases, with 10 bases lying between them. The germline gives CDR1 SGHTA, CDR2 FQGNSA. This CDR3 comprises 15 residues. The CDR3 here is CASSLAGTTQETQYF. CDR3 DNA: TGTGCCAGCAGCTTAGCTGGGACAACTCAAGAGACCCAGTACTTC.

The V and J genes are TRBV24-1 and TRBJ1-2; 11 bases align to TRBD1. V lost 4 bases to trimming and J lost 4 bases; unmatched junction nucleotides: 10. Germline V gene data show CDR1 as KGHDR and CDR2 as SFDVKD. The CDR3 contains 17 residues. This CDR3 is CATSEFEGTGGCYGYTF. CDR3 nucleotide sequence: TGTGCCACCAGTGAATTTGAAGGGACAGGGGGATGCTATGGCTACACCTTC.

This clonotype was recorded at least ten times. This chain joins TRBV7-6 and TRBJ2-7; TRBD1 matches 8 bases. CDR3 length: 14 amino acids. Germline lookup yields CDR1 SGHVS and CDR2 FNYEAQ. Germline trimming cut 6 bases from V and 5 bases from J; bases unmatched to any gene: 9. CDR3 DNA: TGTGCCAGCAGTTCCGGACAGGGTGAGGACGAGCAGTACTTC. Translating it yields CASSSGQGEDEQYF.

About this clonotype itself: This may be a read error, as it is one base from a much larger clone. The V and J genes are TRBV15 and TRBJ2-7; tentatively, D is TRBD1 (6 bases). Trimming stripped 0 bases from V and 7 bases from J, with 13 bases between. CDR1 is LNHNV, CDR2 YYDKDF, per germline (reference sequence). The CDR3 totals 14 residues. The CDR3 bases are TGTGCCACCAGCAGAGATCATAGGGACAATGAGCAGTACTTC. Its protein product is CATSRDHRDNEQYF.

This chain joins TRBV28 and TRBJ2-7, with D tentatively TRBD1 (6 bases). The CDR3 runs 14 residues. V lost 7 bases to trimming and J lost 0 bases, with 13 bases between them. CDR1 MDHEN and CDR2 SYDVKM come from the germline V gene. The CDR3 loop is CASTLRQASYEQYF. Here the CDR3 DNA reads TGTGCCAGCACCTTGAGACAGGCCTCCTACGAGCAGTACTTC.

This clonotype was found a few times. The chain couples TRBV20-1 to TRBJ1-1; D remains unclear. The V gene lost 6 bases and the J gene lost 10 bases, with 6 bases spanning the gap. Germline loops: CDR1 DFQATT, CDR2 SNEGSKA (reference sequence). This CDR3 has 8 amino acids. The CDR3, as DNA: TGCAGTGCCCCGAGAGCTTTCTTT. Its protein is CSAPRAFF.

Notes on this clonotype: Just one base apart from a much larger clone, this may be a read error. The rearrangement joins TRBV7-2 to TRBJ2-7; D gene unclear. The CDR3 contains 13 residues. The V gene's germline CDR1 is SGHTA and CDR2 FQGNSA. CDR3 nucleotide sequence: TGTGTCAGCAGCTTTCAACACCCCTACGAGCAGTACTTC. This translates into CVSSFQHPYEQYF.

The chain has TRBV7-9 and TRBJ2-1, with 8 bases lining up with TRBD2. Germline V lookup: CDR1 SEHNR, CDR2 FQNEAQ (reference sequence). The V gene end was trimmed by 1 base and the J gene end by 3 bases; junction bases not matched to a gene: 8. The CDR3 has 17 residues. The CDR3 is CASSLGLARANYNEQFF. The CDR3 DNA is TGTGCCAGCAGCTTAGGACTAGCGAGGGCCAACTACAATGAGCAGTTCTTC.

The J gene is TRBJ2-1, the V gene TRBV20-1; 10 bases fit TRBD2. CDR3 length equals 16 residues. Germline V gene lookup returns CDR1 DFQATT and CDR2 SNEGSKA (reference sequence). V shed 1 base, J shed 7 bases, and the junction held 10 bases outside the gene matches. The CDR3 coding sequence is TGCAGTGCTAGAGTTTTTAGCGGGGGGTCGGGGAATGAGCAGTTCTTC. Translation: CSARVFSGGSGNEQFF.

This clonotype was observed a handful of times. V usage is TRBV3-1 and J usage is TRBJ1-2, with D perhaps matching TRBD1 (5 bases). The CDR3 contains 16 residues. Trimming left V 0 bases short and J 7 bases short, with 18 bases between. Germline V CDR1 and CDR2: LGHDT, YNNKEL (reference sequence). This chain's CDR3 is CASSQDLSIQGFGYTF. CDR3 bases: TGTGCCAGCAGCCAAGATCTGTCCATCCAGGGATTTGGCTACACCTTC.

This clonotype was seen many times. The rearrangement uses TRBV27 and TRBJ2-7; D possibly corresponds to TRBD1 (6 bases). The CDR3 is made up of 12 amino acids. Germline CDR1 MNHEY, CDR2 SMNVEV (reference sequence). V was cut by 10 bases and J by 5 bases, with 15 bases left in between. CDR3 in amino acids: CATSLRGDEQYF. The CDR3 DNA reads TGTGCCACCTCCCTCAGGGGAGACGAGCAGTACTTC.

Only a few counts were recorded for this clonotype. J is TRBJ1-4 and V is TRBV7-2; unclear D gene. CDR1 SGHTA and CDR2 FQGNSA come from the germline V gene. V dropped 2 bases and J dropped 2 bases, with 9 bases sitting between them. The CDR3 spans 15 residues. For the CDR3, the DNA is TGTGCCAGCAGCTTATTGGGGTTGACTAATGAAAAACTGTTTTTT. Translation gives CASSLLGLTNEKLFF.

This clonotype was detected a few times. The chain links TRBV2 to TRBJ2-7; D might be TRBD1 or TRBD2, each matching 5 bases. CDR1 and CDR2 (germline): SNHLY, FYNNEI. The CDR3 totals 14 residues. Trimming took 1 base from V and 2 from J, leaving 9 bases between them. The CDR3 DNA sequence: TGTGCCAGCAGTGAAGTGGGGGTAGCCTACGAGCAGTACTTC. Translated, it gives CASSEVGVAYEQYF. The variable domain in full, with the rest retrieved from reference TRBV2 and TRBJ2-7, is EPEVTQTPSHQVTQMGQEVILRCVPISNHLYFYWYRQILGQKVEFLVSFYNNEISEKSEIFDDQFSVERPDGSNFTLKIRSTKLEDSAMYFCASSEVGVAYEQYFGPGTRLTVT.

This clonotype occurred a few times. The V call is TRBV6-5, the J call TRBJ1-1; 9 bases line up with TRBD1. CDR1 and CDR2 from the germline V gene are MNHEY and SVGAGI. With V trimmed by 6 bases and J by 6 bases, 11 bases remained unmatched. CDR3 length: 15 amino acids. CDR3 sequence reads: CASRTGGSLQAEAFF. In DNA form, the CDR3 reads TGTGCCAGCAGGACAGGGGGGTCCCTACAAGCTGAAGCTTTCTTT.

J is TRBJ2-7 and V is TRBV3-1; D may match TRBD1 or TRBD2 (5 bases each). The V gene lost 4 bases and the J gene lost 3 bases, with 13 bases spanning the gap. This CDR3 comprises 14 residues. Germline V CDR1 and CDR2: LGHDT, YNNKEL (reference sequence). The CDR3 sequence is CASSLGTPRYEQYF. CDR3 nucleotides: TGTGCCAGCAGCCTCGGGACGCCTCGCTACGAGCAGTACTTC.

Many counts were recorded for this clonotype. The CDR3 region has the DNA TGTGCCAGCAGTTATAACACAGGGGCCATTAATGAAAAACTGTTTTTT. This encodes CASSYNTGAINEKLFF. The genes are TRBV12-3 or TRBV12-4 and TRBJ1-4, with 7 positions matching TRBD1. The CDR3 loop spans 16 amino acids. Trimming removed 4 bases from V and 4 bases from J; junction bases left unmatched: 9.

The gene calls are TRBV29-1 and TRBJ2-3; D might be TRBD1 (6 bases). Germline V lookup: CDR1 SQVTM, CDR2 ANQGSEA. The length of the CDR3 is 14 residues. Trimming left V 5 bases short and J 4 bases short, with 16 bases between. CDR3 nucleotide sequence: TGCAGCGTTTCTTGGACAGTGGGCGCAGATACGCAGTATTTT. Translated, it gives CSVSWTVGADTQYF.

With respect to this clonotype: A read error may be the cause here, since a much bigger clone is one base away. The V gene is TRBV7-3, the J gene TRBJ2-2; unclear D gene. Germline lookup yields CDR1 SGHTA and CDR2 FQGTGA. The CDR3 is 17 residues long. This chain's CDR3 is CASSPSVDAFLTRELFF. CDR3 DNA sequence: TGTGCCAGCAGCCCCTCTGTGGACGCATTCCTCACCCGGGAGCTGTTTTTT. The variable domain in full, with the rest retrieved from reference TRBV7-3 and TRBJ2-2, is GAGVSQTPSNKVTEKGKYVELRCDPISGHTALYWYRQSLGQGPEFLIYFQGTGAADDSGLPNDRFFAVRPEGSVSTLKIQRTERGDSAVYLCASSPSVDAFLTRELFFGEGSRLTVL.

In its sample, this clonotype was seen a few times. The V gene is TRBV24-1, the J gene TRBJ1-2, with D unresolved. The CDR3 sequence is 14 residues long. The V gene's germline CDR1 is KGHDR and CDR2 SFDVKD. Trimming took off 4 bases at V and 0 bases at J, with 8 bases between the two ends. CDR3 in amino acids: CATSEAETNYGYTF. CDR3 DNA: TGTGCCACCAGTGAGGCTGAAACTAACTATGGCTACACCTTC.